The TCR beta chain described here comes from a study of CD8 T cells in ankylosing spondylitis. TCRdb analysed the 5' RACE reads with MiXCR anew, one entry per CDR3 protein. The repertoire consists of 350,000 or so distinct CDR3 sequences, with approximately 15% occurring once and the leading ten covering 0.85% to 1.4%. The specimen sequenced was blood, either unsorted or a sorted T cell fraction (not recorded which). The clonotype comes from a male donor with ankylosing spondylitis or in good health (not recorded which).

In nucleotides, the CDR3 is TGTGCCAGCAGGGTCGGACTAGCGGGAGGCGCTAGCACAGATACGCAGTATTTT. It encodes CASRVGLAGGASTDTQYF. V gene TRBV6-2 or TRBV6-3 combines with J gene TRBJ2-3; 14 bases align to TRBD2. With V trimmed by 6 bases and J by 0 bases, 8 bases remained unmatched. The germline gives CDR1 MNHEY, CDR2 SVGEGT. This CDR3 contains 18 residues.